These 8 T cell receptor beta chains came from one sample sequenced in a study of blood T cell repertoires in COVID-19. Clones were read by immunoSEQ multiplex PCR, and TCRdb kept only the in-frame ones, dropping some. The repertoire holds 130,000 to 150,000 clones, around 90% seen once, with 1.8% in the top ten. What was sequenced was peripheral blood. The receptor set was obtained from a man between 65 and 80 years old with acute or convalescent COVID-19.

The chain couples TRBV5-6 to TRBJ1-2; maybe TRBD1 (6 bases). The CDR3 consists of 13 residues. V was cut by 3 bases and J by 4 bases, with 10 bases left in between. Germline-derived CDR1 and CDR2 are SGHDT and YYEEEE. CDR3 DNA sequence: TGTGCCAGCAGCTCCACAGGGTCCTATGGCTACACCTTC. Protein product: CASSSTGSYGYTF. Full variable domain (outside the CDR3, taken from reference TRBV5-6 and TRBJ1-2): DAGVTQSPTHLIKTRGQQVTLRCSPKSGHDTVSWYQQALGQGPQFIFQYYEEEERQRGNFPDRFSGHQFPNYSSELNVNALLLGDSALYLCASSSTGSYGYTFGSGTRLTVV.

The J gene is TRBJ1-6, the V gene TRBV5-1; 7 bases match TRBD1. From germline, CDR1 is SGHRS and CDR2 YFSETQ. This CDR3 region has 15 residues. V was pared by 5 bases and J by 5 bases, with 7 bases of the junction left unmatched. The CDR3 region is CASRLGTADNSPLHF. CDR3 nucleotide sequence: TGCGCCAGCAGGCTCGGGACAGCTGATAATTCACCCCTCCACTTT.

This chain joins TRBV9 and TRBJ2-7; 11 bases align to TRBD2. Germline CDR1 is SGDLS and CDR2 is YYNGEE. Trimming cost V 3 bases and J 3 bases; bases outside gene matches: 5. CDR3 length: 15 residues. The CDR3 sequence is CASSEGLAGSYEQYF. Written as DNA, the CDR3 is TGTGCCAGCAGCGAAGGACTAGCGGGCAGCTACGAGCAGTACTTC.

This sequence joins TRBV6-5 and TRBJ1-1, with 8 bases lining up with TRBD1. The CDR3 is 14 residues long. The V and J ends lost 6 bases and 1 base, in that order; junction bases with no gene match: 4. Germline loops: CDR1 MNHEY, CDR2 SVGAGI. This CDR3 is CASSQGAPNTEAFF. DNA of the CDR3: TGTGCCAGCAGCCAGGGGGCGCCGAACACTGAAGCTTTCTTT.

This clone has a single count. The CDR3 coding sequence is TGTGCCAGTTCCAAGGAGAGCAATCAGCCCCAGCATTTT. Translation gives CASSKESNQPQHF. J is TRBJ1-5 and V is TRBV2; D uncertain. Germline V CDR1 and CDR2: SNHLY, FYNNEI. The CDR3 contains 13 residues. Trimming left V 9 bases short and J 1 base short, with 10 bases between.

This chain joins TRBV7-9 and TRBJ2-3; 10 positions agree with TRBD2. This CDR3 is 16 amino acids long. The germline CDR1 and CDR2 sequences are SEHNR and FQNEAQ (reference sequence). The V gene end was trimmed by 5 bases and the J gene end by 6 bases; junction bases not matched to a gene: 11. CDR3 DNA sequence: TGTGCCAGCAGCCCTGTCCCGGGACTAGCGAGGGATACGCAGTATTTT. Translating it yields CASSPVPGLARDTQYF.

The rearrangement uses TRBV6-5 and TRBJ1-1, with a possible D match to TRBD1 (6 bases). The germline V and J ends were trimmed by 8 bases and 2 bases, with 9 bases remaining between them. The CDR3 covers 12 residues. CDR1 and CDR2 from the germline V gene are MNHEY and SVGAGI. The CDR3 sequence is CASGRGNTEAFF. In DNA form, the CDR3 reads TGTGCCAGCGGCAGGGGTAACACTGAAGCTTTCTTT.

This CDR3 reads CASSRAGTVYGYTF. The CDR3 DNA reads TGTGCCAGCAGCCGCGCCGGGACAGTCTATGGCTACACCTTC. The rearrangement uses TRBV3-1 (or the pseudogene TRBV3-2) and TRBJ1-2, with TRBD1 matching over 7 bases. The ends lost 4 bases at V and 4 bases at J; junction bases unmatched: 6. There are 14 residues in the CDR3. Germline V gives CDR1 LGHDT, CDR2 YNNKEL (reference sequence).